The entry below gives a single TCR beta chain sequence along with its context. The sample belongs to a study of molecular identifiers for immune sequencing clone quantification. Losses at the gene ends were 3 bases for V and 4 bases for J; bases not matched to a gene: 5. Germline V gene sequence: CDR1 LGHNT, CDR2 FRNRAP. CDR3 length equals 14 residues. CD8+CD4-CCR7+CD45RA+ cells were sorted as naive CD8 T cells. TCRdb called the PCR reads again in MiXCR, with one record for every CDR3 protein. In the table there are fewer than 350,000 distinct CDR3 sequences, roughly 24% of which are singletons. This TCR derives from a human donor in good health. Some libraries in this study had Jurkat cell RNA spiked in. This chain links TRBV12-5 with TRBJ2-5, with 7 bases lining up with TRBD1. What was sequenced was naive CD8+ T cells from blood, with Jurkat cell RNA spiked in. Subset described: FACS-sorted CD8+CD4-CCR7+CD45RA+ naive T cells. The CDR3 spells CASGFPGQLETQYF. As DNA, the CDR3 is TGTGCTAGTGGTTTTCCGGGACAGCTAGAGACCCAGTACTTC.